These 25 T cell receptor beta chains were sequenced from one sample in a study of T cell clonality in common variable immunodeficiency. Measured with immunoSEQ multiplex PCR; TCRdb has only the in-frame clones, and not every one. This sample comprises some 60,000 clones, none seen once only. The sample comprised peripheral blood mononuclear cells. The receptor set was obtained from a person between 18 and 75 years old in good health.

This clone was counted many times. The observed sequence ends 3 residues before the CDR3 terminus, with the missing tail filled in from the germline J gene. The chain couples TRBV5-5 to TRBJ2-1, with D tentatively TRBD2 (5 bases). This CDR3 is 13 amino acids long. V was cut by 3 bases and J by 9 bases, with 13 bases left in between. The germline gives CDR1 SGHKS, CDR2 YYEKEE (reference sequence). CDR3 DNA (partial): TGTGCCAGCAGCTCGGGGAACTGGGGTGAG. This gives the protein CASSSGNWGE. The whole CDR3 sequence reads CASSSGNWGEQFF.

This clone was counted at least ten times. The read comes to an end 3 residues before the CDR3 does, leaving the germline J gene to fill in the end. The chain carries TRBV20-1 and TRBJ2-3; D not certain. CDR1 and CDR2 from the germline V gene are DFQATT and SNEGSKA (reference sequence). The CDR3 is 13 residues long. V gave up 4 bases and J gave up 3 bases, with 11 bases separating them. The chain's CDR3 is CSAMAFGTDTQYF. The CDR3 bases that were read are TGCAGTGCTATGGCTTTCGGGACAGATACG.

This clone showed up many times. The DNA ends 3 residues before the CDR3 does, and the rest of the CDR3 is filled in from the germline J gene. The V gene is TRBV18, the J gene TRBJ2-6, with 9 positions matching TRBD1. The CDR3 has 21 residues. CDR1 KGHSH and CDR2 LQKENI come from the germline V gene. With 3 bases clipped from V and 0 bases from J, the junction kept 15 bases outside the gene matches. CDR3 DNA (partial): TGTGCCAGCTCACCGGCTGGACAGGGGATTGGTAGGGCCTCTGGGGCCAACGTC. Translated: CASSPAGQGIGRASGANV. The whole CDR3 sequence is CASSPAGQGIGRASGANVLTF. Complete variable domain (other parts from reference TRBV18 and TRBJ2-6): NAGVMQNPRHLVRRRGQEARLRCSPMKGHSHVYWYRQLPEEGLKFMVYLQKENIIDESGMPKERFSAEFPKEGPSILRIQQVVRGDSAAYFCASSPAGQGIGRASGANVLTFGAGSRLTVL.

This clone was seen at least ten times. The CDR3 extends 3 residues past the end of the read, so its final part is completed from the germline J gene. This chain links TRBV12-5 with TRBJ2-1; 10 bases are shared with TRBD2. Trimming took 2 bases from V and 4 from J; bases not matched to a gene: 20. The V gene's germline CDR1 is LGHNT and CDR2 FRNRAP. The CDR3 sequence is 21 residues long. Here the CDR3 reads CASGLRPGGLAGVVRYNEQFF. The CDR3 DNA, read in part, is TGTGCTAGTGGTTTGCGGCCGGGTGGGCTAGCGGGAGTTGTTCGATACAATGAG.

This clone has a count of ten or more. From the germline J gene comes the end of the CDR3, since the read stops 3 residues before it. The chain uses TRBV20-1 and TRBJ2-7, with 8 bases aligning to TRBD2. Trimming removed 7 bases from V and 1 base from J; junction bases left unmatched: 12. This CDR3 comprises 15 residues. Germline assignment: CDR1 DFQATT and CDR2 SNEGSKA (reference sequence). Incomplete CDR3 DNA: TGCAGTGTCCCAACTGAGCGGGAGCGATCCTACGAG. Its protein product is CSVPTERERSYE. The CDR3 reads in full as CSVPTERERSYEQYF.

Many counts were recorded for this clone. The read ends 3 residues before the CDR3 terminus; that terminus is restored from the germline J gene. The V and J genes are TRBV30 and TRBJ1-1; D is unclear. The germline gives CDR1 GTSNPN, CDR2 SVGIG (reference sequence). Trimming stripped 0 bases from V and 0 bases from J, with 11 bases between. This CDR3 spans 15 amino acids. CDR3: CAWSVLQALNTEAFF. CDR3 bases read: TGTGCCTGGAGTGTACTCCAGGCTCTGAACACTGAA.

With respect to this clone: Coverage ceases 3 residues before the CDR3 finishes, and the germline J gene fills in the end. The chain is built from TRBV20-1 and TRBJ1-1; weak D call: TRBD1 (6 bases). Germline CDR1 reads DFQATT; CDR2 reads SNEGSKA (reference sequence). V lost 0 bases to trimming and J lost 0 bases, with 14 bases between them. CDR3 length equals 16 residues. CDR3: CSARDPQGMLNTEAFF. The DNA read from the CDR3 is TGCAGTGCTAGAGATCCCCAGGGGATGCTGAACACTGAA.

This clone was counted at least ten times. The read ends 3 residues early relative to the CDR3; the germline J gene fills the gap. The V call is TRBV15, the J call TRBJ1-4, with a tentative D call TRBD1 (6 bases). Germline V gene data show CDR1 as LNHNV and CDR2 as YYDKDF (reference sequence). The CDR3 contains 14 residues. V gave up 6 bases and J gave up 8 bases, with 16 bases separating them. The covered CDR3 bases are TGTGCCACCAGTCAAGGGGAGGGGGAAGAAAAA. Encoded protein: CATSQGEGEEK. The whole CDR3 reads CATSQGEGEEKLFF.

There are many counts of this clone. The DNA ends 3 residues before the CDR3 does, and the rest of the CDR3 is filled in from the germline J gene. This sequence joins TRBV30 and TRBJ2-5; 7 nucleotides line up with TRBD1. Germline V gives CDR1 GTSNPN, CDR2 SVGIG (reference sequence). The CDR3 extends over 13 amino acids. V gave up 1 base and J gave up 7 bases; unmatched junction bases: 6. The CDR3 spells CAWSEVPGGTQYF. Incomplete CDR3 DNA: TGTGCCTGGAGTGAGGTCCCAGGGGGGACC. The full variable domain, completed using reference TRBV30 and TRBJ2-5, is SQTIHQWPATLVQPVGSPLSLECTVEGTSNPNLYWYRQAAGRGLQLLFYSVGIGQISSEVPQNLSASRPQDRQFILSSKKLLLSDSGFYLCAWSEVPGGTQYFGPGTRLLVL.

This clone was detected ten times or more. The sequenced CDR3 bases are TGTGCCAGCAGTAGGCCCGGGACAGCC. It is translated as CASSRPGTA. The whole CDR3 protein reads CASSRPGTAAFF. The chain combines TRBV2 with TRBJ1-1, with TRBD1 matching over 7 bases. Read sequence stops 3 residues before the CDR3 end, and the germline J gene provides the missing end. CDR3 size: 12 residues. Germline loops: CDR1 SNHLY, CDR2 FYNNEI.

At least ten counts were recorded for this clone. The read finishes 3 residues shy of the CDR3 end, and the germline J gene is used to complete it. This chain links TRBV5-8 with TRBJ1-4; D gene uncertain. The CDR3 is 14 amino acids. Germline V lookup: CDR1 SGHTS, CDR2 YDEGEE. The V end was cut by 0 bases, the J end by 4 bases, with 7 bases between. The CDR3 sequence is CASSLEGFNEKLFF. Incomplete CDR3 DNA: TGTGCCAGCAGCTTGGAGGGTTTTAATGAAAAA.

This clone was observed many times. The read is 3 residues too short to cover the CDR3 end, so that end is filled in from the germline J gene. The chain joins TRBV12-3 or TRBV12-4 to TRBJ2-3; unclear D gene. V was clipped by 7 bases and J by 4 bases, with 6 bases between them. The CDR3 totals 11 residues. The CDR3: CASIIADTQYF. Incomplete CDR3 DNA: TGTGCCAGCATTATTGCAGATACG.

This clone has at least ten counts. The read gets to within 3 residues of the CDR3 end, and the germline J gene fills in the rest. V and J are TRBV14 and TRBJ2-5, with 7 bases lining up with TRBD2. Germline CDR1 SGHDN, CDR2 FVKESK. After removal of 0 bases from V and 5 bases from J, the junction contained 12 bases not matched to a gene. The CDR3 has 17 amino acids. The sequenced CDR3 bases are TGTGCCAGCAGCCAAGATGAGGGTGCGGGAGTAAGGGAGACC. It is translated as CASSQDEGAGVRET. In full, the CDR3 is CASSQDEGAGVRETQYF. The entire variable domain, with the rest obtained from reference TRBV14 and TRBJ2-5, is as follows: EAGVTQFPSHSVIEKGQTVTLRCDPISGHDNLYWYRRVMGKEIKFLLHFVKESKQDESGMPNNRFLAERTGGTYSTLKVQPAELEDSGVYFCASSQDEGAGVRETQYFGPGTRLLVL.

There are many counts of this clone. The observed sequence ends 3 residues before the CDR3 terminus, with the missing tail filled in from the germline J gene. The gene calls are TRBV24-1 and TRBJ1-2, with 7 bases lining up with TRBD1. Unmatched junction bases numbered 6, after V lost 4 bases and J lost 5 bases. This CDR3 is 14 amino acids long. The V gene's germline CDR1 is KGHDR and CDR2 SFDVKD. Partial CDR3 DNA: TGTGCCACCAGTGACCAGGACAGGTATTATGGC. Residues: CATSDQDRYYG. In full, the CDR3 is CATSDQDRYYGYTF.

As concerns this clone: The sequence runs out 3 residues before the end of the CDR3; the remainder is reconstructed from the germline J gene. The rearrangement uses TRBV20-1 and TRBJ2-7; 7 bases map to TRBD1. Trimming removed 3 bases from V and 4 bases from J; junction bases left unmatched: 6. The CDR3 extends over 13 amino acids. Germline V gives CDR1 DFQATT, CDR2 SNEGSKA (reference sequence). The CDR3 bases that were read are TGCAGTGCTAGCTCGGGACAGTCTTACGAG. Translated: CSASSGQSYE. Given in full, the CDR3 is CSASSGQSYEQYF.

This clone was recorded at least ten times. Read coverage stops 3 residues before the CDR3 terminus; the germline J gene supplies the remainder. V and J are TRBV28 and TRBJ1-5; possible D gene TRBD1, 5 bases. V was pared by 2 bases and J by 1 base, with 6 bases between. Germline V gene data show CDR1 as MDHEN and CDR2 as SYDVKM. This CDR3 comprises 14 residues. The CDR3 reads CASSLGHSNQPQHF. The DNA read from the CDR3 is TGTGCCAGCAGTTTAGGACACAGCAATCAGCCC.

This clone occurred many times. The DNA read from the CDR3 is TGTGCCAGCAGCAACAGGAGAGCGGGGGGAAACACC. Amino acids: CASSNRRAGGNT. The full CDR3 protein is CASSNRRAGGNTIYF. The J gene is TRBJ1-3, the V gene TRBV5-6, with D possibly being TRBD1 (5 bases). The sequence runs out 3 residues before the end of the CDR3; the remainder is reconstructed from the germline J gene. The V end was cut by 4 bases, the J end by 4 bases, with 15 bases between. The CDR3 length is 15 residues. Germline values: CDR1 SGHDT, CDR2 YYEEEE.

This clone has a count of ten or more. Read coverage stops 3 residues before the CDR3 terminus; the germline J gene supplies the remainder. The V gene is TRBV13, the J gene TRBJ1-1, with a tentative D call TRBD1 (6 bases). The CDR3 length is 17 residues. In germline, CDR1 is PRHDT, CDR2 FYEKMQ (reference sequence). Trimming removed 1 base at V and 1 base at J, with 16 bases between. The part of the CDR3 DNA that was read is TGTGCCAGCAGCTTAGCGAGGCAGGGGTCGGGGAACACTGAA. Translation: CASSLARQGSGNTE. The entire CDR3 sequence reads CASSLARQGSGNTEAFF.

This clone was seen a few times. The sequence runs out 3 residues before the end of the CDR3; the remainder is reconstructed from the germline J gene. The V gene is TRBV11-1, the J gene TRBJ1-6; D is uncertain. Between the trimmed V and J ends, which lost 2 bases and 6 bases, there was a span of 11 bases. Germline V gene sequence: CDR1 SGHAT, CDR2 FQDESV (reference sequence). This CDR3 contains 15 residues. Partial CDR3 DNA: TGTGCCAGCAGCTTAAGCTCGGGTGGTAATTCACCC. Its protein is CASSLSSGGNSP. The CDR3 in its entirety is CASSLSSGGNSPLHF.

This clone was observed at least ten times. The read ends 3 residues shy of where the CDR3 ends; the end is completed using the germline J gene. The chain couples TRBV6-2 or TRBV6-3 to TRBJ2-1; 7 nucleotides match TRBD2. There are 17 residues in the CDR3. Germline CDR1 reads MNHEY; CDR2 reads SVGEGT. V dropped 0 bases and J dropped 4; count of bases not matched to a gene: 9. The sequenced part of the CDR3 DNA is TGTGCCAGCAGTTACTCTTTAGCGGGTGGGCATTACAATGAG. It specifies CASSYSLAGGHYNE. The full CDR3 reads CASSYSLAGGHYNEQFF.

This clone was seen more than once but under ten times. The CDR3 sequence is CASSERQGNTEAFF. The CDR3 DNA, read in part, is TGCGCCAGCAGCGAACGACAGGGAAACACTGAA. This chain connects TRBV5-1 to TRBJ1-1; the match to TRBD1 covers 7 bases. The sequenced fragment ends 3 residues before the CDR3 boundary, so the rest is inferred from the germline J gene. Trimming at V came to 4 bases and at J to 2 bases, leaving 5 bases not matched to a gene. Germline lookup yields CDR1 SGHRS and CDR2 YFSETQ. The CDR3 consists of 14 residues. Filled out from reference TRBV5-1 and TRBJ1-1, the complete variable domain reads KAGVTQTPRYLIKTRGQQVTLSCSPISGHRSVSWYQQTPGQGLQFLFEYFSETQRNKGNFPGRFSGRQFSNSRSEMNVSTLELGDSALYLCASSERQGNTEAFFGQGTRLTVV.

The sample holds a few counts of this clone. The CDR3: CASSLESSVVYEQYF. The sequenced part of the CDR3 DNA is TGTGCCAGCAGCTTGGAGTCTAGCGTCGTCTACGAG. The chain recombines TRBV5-4 with TRBJ2-7, with D tentatively TRBD2 (6 bases). The read is 3 residues too short to cover the CDR3 end, so that end is filled in from the germline J gene. CDR3 size: 15 residues. Germline loops: CDR1 SGHNT, CDR2 YYREEE (reference sequence). Trimming shortened V by 0 bases and J by 3 bases, and 13 bases separated the two germline ends.

This clone was seen at least ten times. The DNA ends 3 residues before the CDR3 does, and the rest of the CDR3 is filled in from the germline J gene. The chain employs TRBV5-1 and TRBJ2-2, with 12 bases fitting TRBD1. Unmatched junction bases numbered 12, after V lost 0 bases and J lost 6 bases. Germline V gives CDR1 SGHRS, CDR2 YFSETQ. The CDR3 is 19 residues long. The CDR3 DNA, read in part, is TGCGCCAGCAGCTTGGCGCCGGGACAGGGGGCAGCGGTCGCCGGGGAG. Translation: CASSLAPGQGAAVAGE. In full, the CDR3 is CASSLAPGQGAAVAGELFF.

This clone was seen ten or more times. Coverage ceases 3 residues before the CDR3 finishes, and the germline J gene fills in the end. The chain combines TRBV20-1 with TRBJ2-5; 13 positions match TRBD2. Germline V gene lookup returns CDR1 DFQATT and CDR2 SNEGSKA (reference sequence). V was clipped by 3 bases and J by 5 bases; unmatched bases: 9. The CDR3 spans 16 residues. CDR3 bases read: TGCAGTGCTAGTGGACTAGCGGGAGTAAGAAGGGAGACC. This codes for CSASGLAGVRRET. The whole CDR3 region reads CSASGLAGVRRETQYF.

This clone has at least ten counts. The CDR3 is CASSLPLAGGDNEQFF. The covered CDR3 bases are TGCGCCAGCAGCTTGCCCCTAGCGGGAGGTGACAATGAG. The V gene is TRBV5-1, the J gene TRBJ2-1; 11 nucleotides line up with TRBD2. The read stops 3 residues short of the end of the CDR3; the missing end is completed from the germline J gene. Trimming at V came to 1 base and at J to 5 bases, leaving 5 bases not matched to a gene. From germline, CDR1 is SGHRS and CDR2 YFSETQ. The CDR3 sequence is 16 residues long.